The next 7 T cell receptor beta chains were all read from a single sample in a study of blood T cells in healthy people across ages. Primers used in a second PCR of roughly 6 to 12 cycles were a sample-barcoded 5' primer and a J-beta primer mix. TCRdb used MiXCR to reprocess the 5' RACE reads, holding one entry per CDR3 protein. The sample carries some 860,000 distinct CDR3 sequences, 56% recorded once. The sequencing sample was made of blood. Receptor source: a man aged 35 to 55 in good health.

The J gene is TRBJ1-2, the V gene TRBV12-3 or TRBV12-4; D uncertain. The CDR3 contains 13 residues. V lost 6 bases to trimming and J lost 7 bases, with 15 bases between them. The CDR3 protein is CASSGVGISGYTF. The CDR3, as DNA: TGTGCCAGCAGCGGGGTCGGAATAAGTGGCTACACCTTC.

The V call is TRBV7-2, the J call TRBJ2-4; TRBD2 is a possible D gene (6 bases). Germline V gives CDR1 SGHTA, CDR2 FQGNSA. Trimming took 5 bases from V and 3 from J, leaving 11 bases between them. The CDR3 totals 14 residues. The CDR3 nucleotides are TGTGCCAGCAGCATTAGCGGCGGCAAAAACATTCAGTACTTC. This sequence encodes CASSISGGKNIQYF.

The V and J genes are TRBV7-2 and TRBJ2-5; 8 positions agree with TRBD2. The DNA end lines up better with TRBJ2-7; the J call may be wrong. The germline CDR1 and CDR2 sequences are SGHTA and FQGNSA. The CDR3 extends over 15 amino acids. The DNA for the CDR3 is TGTGCCAGCAGCCGATCAGCGGGAGAAGGCTACGAGCAGTACTTC. Protein product: CASSRSAGEGYEQYF.

This clonotype was picked up a small number of times. CDR3 nucleotide sequence: TGTGCCAGCAGCCAAGATAGCGGGGGCAGAGAGACCCAGTACTTC. It is translated as CASSQDSGGRETQYF. The chain carries TRBV3-1 and TRBJ2-7, with 9 bases lining up with TRBD2. TRBJ2-5 matches the DNA end more closely, so the J call is doubtful. Germline assignment: CDR1 LGHDT and CDR2 YNNKEL (reference sequence). This CDR3 is built from 15 residues.

The chain joins TRBV3-1 to TRBJ2-7; 11 bases line up with TRBD2. Germline V gives CDR1 LGHDT, CDR2 YNNKEL (reference sequence). With 6 bases clipped from V and 5 bases from J, the junction kept 9 bases outside the gene matches. The CDR3 has 15 residues. The CDR3 loop is CASSATSGSGDEQYF. Here the CDR3 DNA reads TGTGCCAGCAGTGCTACTAGCGGGAGCGGCGACGAGCAGTACTTC.

This rearrangement joins TRBV28 to TRBJ2-6; no firm D call. The germline V and J ends were trimmed by 5 bases and 2 bases, with 7 bases remaining between them. This CDR3 spans 14 amino acids. The V gene's germline CDR1 is MDHEN and CDR2 SYDVKM. CDR3 coding DNA: TGTGCCAGCAGTCGGCCAGCTGGGGCCAACGTCCTGACTTTC. It specifies CASSRPAGANVLTF.

J is TRBJ2-1 and V is TRBV28, with D unclear. The CDR3 consists of 13 residues. Germline CDR1 reads MDHEN; CDR2 reads SYDVKM. The V end lost 6 bases, the J end lost 6 bases, and 12 bases lay between the germline ends. In nucleotides, the CDR3 is TGTGCCAGCAGGATCAAATTCTCCAATGAGCAGTTCTTC. Translating it yields CASRIKFSNEQFF.